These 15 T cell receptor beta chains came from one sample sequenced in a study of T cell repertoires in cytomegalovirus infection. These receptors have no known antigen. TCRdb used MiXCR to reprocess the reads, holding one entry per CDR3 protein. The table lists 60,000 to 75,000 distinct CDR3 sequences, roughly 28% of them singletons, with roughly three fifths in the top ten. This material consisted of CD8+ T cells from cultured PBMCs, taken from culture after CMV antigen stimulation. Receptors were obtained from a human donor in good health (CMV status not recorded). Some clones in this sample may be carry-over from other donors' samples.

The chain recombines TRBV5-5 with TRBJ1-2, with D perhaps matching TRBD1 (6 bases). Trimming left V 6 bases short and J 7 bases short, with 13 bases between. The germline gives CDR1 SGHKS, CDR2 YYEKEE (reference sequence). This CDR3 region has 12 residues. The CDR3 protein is CASITGGRGYTF. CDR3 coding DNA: TGTGCCAGCATCACGGGGGGCCGTGGCTACACCTTC.

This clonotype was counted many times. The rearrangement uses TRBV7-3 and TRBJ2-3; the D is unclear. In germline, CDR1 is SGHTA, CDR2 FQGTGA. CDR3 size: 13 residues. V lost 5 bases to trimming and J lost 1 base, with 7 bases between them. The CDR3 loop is CASSPDGTDTQYF. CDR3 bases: TGTGCCAGCAGCCCGGATGGCACAGATACGCAGTATTTT.

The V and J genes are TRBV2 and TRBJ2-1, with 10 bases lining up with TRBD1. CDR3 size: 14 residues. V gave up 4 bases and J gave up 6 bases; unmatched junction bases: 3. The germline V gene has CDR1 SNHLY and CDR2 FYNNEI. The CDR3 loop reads CASSGWTGGNEQFF. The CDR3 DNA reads TGTGCCAGCAGTGGGTGGACAGGGGGCAATGAGCAGTTCTTC.

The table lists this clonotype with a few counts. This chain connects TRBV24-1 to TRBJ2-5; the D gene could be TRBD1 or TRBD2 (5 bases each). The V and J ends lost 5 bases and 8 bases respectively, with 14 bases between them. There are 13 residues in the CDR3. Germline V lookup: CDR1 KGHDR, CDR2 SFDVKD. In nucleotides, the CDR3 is TGTGCCACCAGTGCCGGGACGGAGAGAACCCAGTACTTC. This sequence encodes CATSAGTERTQYF.

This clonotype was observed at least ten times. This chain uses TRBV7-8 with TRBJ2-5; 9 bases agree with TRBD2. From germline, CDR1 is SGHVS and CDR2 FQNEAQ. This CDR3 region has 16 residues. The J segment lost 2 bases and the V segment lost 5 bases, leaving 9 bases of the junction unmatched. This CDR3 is CASSPGTSSYQETQYF. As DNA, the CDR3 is TGTGCCAGCAGCCCCGGGACTAGCTCGTATCAAGAGACCCAGTACTTC.

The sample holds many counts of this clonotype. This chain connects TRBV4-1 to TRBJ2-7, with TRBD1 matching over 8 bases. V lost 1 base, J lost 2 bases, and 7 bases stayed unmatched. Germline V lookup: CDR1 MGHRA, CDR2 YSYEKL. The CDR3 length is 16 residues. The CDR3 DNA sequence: TGCGCCAGCAGCCAAGGACCGGACAGGGCGACCTACGAGCAGTACTTC. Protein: CASSQGPDRATYEQYF.

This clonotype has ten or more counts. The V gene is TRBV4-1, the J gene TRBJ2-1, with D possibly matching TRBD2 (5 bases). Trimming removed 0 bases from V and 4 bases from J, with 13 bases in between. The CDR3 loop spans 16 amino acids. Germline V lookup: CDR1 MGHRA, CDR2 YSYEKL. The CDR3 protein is CASSQDIKEVYNEQFF. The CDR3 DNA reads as TGCGCCAGCAGCCAAGATATTAAGGAGGTTTACAATGAGCAGTTCTTC.

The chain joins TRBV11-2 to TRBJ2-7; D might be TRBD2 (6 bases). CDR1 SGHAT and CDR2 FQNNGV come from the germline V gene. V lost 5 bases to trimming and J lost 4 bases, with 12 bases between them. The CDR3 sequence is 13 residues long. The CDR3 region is CASSPGLTYEQYF. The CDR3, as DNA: TGTGCCAGCAGCCCGGGACTGACGTACGAGCAGTACTTC.

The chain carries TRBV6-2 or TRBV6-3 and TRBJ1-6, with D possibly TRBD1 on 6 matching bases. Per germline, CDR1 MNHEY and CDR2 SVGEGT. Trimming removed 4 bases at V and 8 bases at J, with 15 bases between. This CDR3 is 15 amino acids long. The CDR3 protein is CASSFGDTADSPLHF. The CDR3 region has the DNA TGTGCCAGCAGTTTCGGGGACACCGCTGATTCACCCCTCCACTTT.

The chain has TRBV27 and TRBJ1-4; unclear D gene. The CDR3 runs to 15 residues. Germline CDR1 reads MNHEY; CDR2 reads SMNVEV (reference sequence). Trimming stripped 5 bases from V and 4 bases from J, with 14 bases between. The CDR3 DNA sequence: TGTGCCAGCAGTCCCCGGGCACCCAGTAATGAAAAACTGTTTTTT. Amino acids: CASSPRAPSNEKLFF.

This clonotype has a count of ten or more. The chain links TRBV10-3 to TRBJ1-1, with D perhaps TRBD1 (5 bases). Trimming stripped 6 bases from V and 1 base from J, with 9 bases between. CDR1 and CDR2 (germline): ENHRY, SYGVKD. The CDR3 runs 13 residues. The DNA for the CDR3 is TGTGCCATCAGCGGAGGGGAGAACACTGAAGCTTTCTTT. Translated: CAISGGENTEAFF.

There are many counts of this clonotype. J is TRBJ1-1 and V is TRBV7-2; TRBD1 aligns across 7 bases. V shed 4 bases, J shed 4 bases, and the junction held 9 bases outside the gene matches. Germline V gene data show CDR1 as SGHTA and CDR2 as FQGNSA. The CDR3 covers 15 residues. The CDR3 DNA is TGTGCCAGCAGCTCCCGGGACAGCCTTGGCACTGAAGCTTTCTTT. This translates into CASSSRDSLGTEAFF.

The CDR3 DNA reads TGTGCCACCAGCATAGGACAGGGAGCGGGCTCTGGGGCCAACGTCCTGACTTTC. Residues: CATSIGQGAGSGANVLTF. The chain links TRBV15 to TRBJ2-6, with 8 bases fitting TRBD1. CDR3 size: 18 residues. J lost 0 bases, V lost 4 bases, and 8 bases had no gene match. Per the germline V gene, CDR1 is LNHNV and CDR2 is YYDKDF (reference sequence).

The CDR3 loop is CASTLVGESFQETQYF. The CDR3 coding sequence is TGTGCCAGCACCCTCGTGGGGGAATCTTTCCAAGAGACCCAGTACTTC. The chain carries TRBV11-2 and TRBJ2-5, with D perhaps assigned TRBD1 or TRBD2 (5 bases each). CDR3 length: 16 amino acids. V lost 7 bases and J 1 base, leaving 19 bases between the germline ends. Germline V lookup: CDR1 SGHAT, CDR2 FQNNGV.

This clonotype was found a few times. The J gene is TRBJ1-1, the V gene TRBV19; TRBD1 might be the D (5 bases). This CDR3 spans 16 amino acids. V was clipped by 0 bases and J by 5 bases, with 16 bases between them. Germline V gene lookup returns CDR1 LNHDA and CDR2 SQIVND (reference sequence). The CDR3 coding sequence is TGTGCCAGTAGTATAGATCGAAGGGGTAGGTTAACTGAAGCTTTCTTT. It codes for CASSIDRRGRLTEAFF.